Listed below are T cell receptor beta chains from one sample, sequenced in a study of neurological immune-mediated disorders. TCRdb re-derived calls from the 5' RACE reads in MiXCR, one entry per CDR3 protein. The data show roughly 60,000 distinct CDR3 sequences, more than 9.5% seen once. Sequenced input: PBMCs. The receptors were sampled from a man in his 60s in good health. The CDR3 runs from the conserved cysteine through the conserved F or W. The D gene is left open where the match is weak. Some rows mark clone size as missing; the rest say once, few, many or name a class of expanded clone.

many	15	TRBV20-1	TRBJ2-2	-	TGCAGTGCTAGAGCCACCCCCACACCTACCGGGGAGCTGTTTTTT	CSARATPTPTGELFF
many	16	TRBV7-3	TRBJ2-2	-	TGTGCCAGCAGCTTAAATTCCGGGGATATTACCGGGGAGCTGTTTTTT	CASSLNSGDITGELFF
many	16	TRBV6-1	TRBJ2-1	TRBD1	TGTGCCAGCAGTGAACTGACAGGGGGCACGTACAATGAGCAGTTCTTC	CASSELTGGTYNEQFF
many	15	TRBV28	TRBJ2-3	-	TGTGCCAGCAGCGCAGCAGCTGGGGCCCTGGATACGCAGTATTTT	CASSAAAGALDTQYF
many	16	TRBV7-2	TRBJ2-2	TRBD2	TGTGCCAGCAGAGCCCGACTAGCGGGGGGGGGCGGGGAGCTGTTTTTT	CASRARLAGGGGELFF
many	15	TRBV7-9	TRBJ1-1	-	TGTGCCAGCAGCCCGTTAAACTCGGGCGGCACTGAAGCTTTCTTT	CASSPLNSGGTEAFF
many	14	TRBV3-2	TRBJ2-7	-	TGTGCCAGCAGACTTTATGGACAGGGCTACGAGCAGTACTTC	CASRLYGQGYEQYF
many	15	TRBV28	TRBJ2-7	TRBD1	TGTGCCAGCAGTTCCACCGGGACAGTTCTGTACGAGCAGTACTTC	CASSSTGTVLYEQYF
many	14	TRBV20-1	TRBJ2-5	-	TGCAGTGCTAGTCGCTACAGGATGCAAGAGACCCAGTACTTC	CSASRYRMQETQYF
many	15	TRBV7-2	TRBJ1-4	TRBD1	TGTGCCAGCAGCCTCATTGGGACAGGGAATGAAAAACTGTTTTTT	CASSLIGTGNEKLFF
many	15	TRBV6-5	TRBJ1-1	-	TGTGCCAGCACCCCCAGGGGCAGTGCGAACACTGAAGCTTTCTTT	CASTPRGSANTEAFF
many	15	TRBV7-2	TRBJ2-2	-	TGTGCCAGCAGCTTAGCGGGGGTGAACACCGGGGAGCTGTTTTTT	CASSLAGVNTGELFF
many	12	TRBV20-1	TRBJ2-5	TRBD2	TGCAGTGCCAATAGCGGGGGGGAGACCCAGTACTTC	CSANSGGETQYF
many	13	TRBV12-3/TRBV12-4	TRBJ1-2	-	TGTGCCAGCAGTTTACTTGCGGAGGCGGGCTACACCTTC	CASSLLAEAGYTF
many	15	TRBV29-1	TRBJ2-3	-	TGCAGCGTTTATAACAGGAGTAGGGCCACAGATACGCAGTATTTT	CSVYNRSRATDTQYF
many	15	TRBV3-1	TRBJ2-6	-	TGTGCCAGCAGATCTGAGACAGCTGGGGCCAACGTCCTGACTTTC	CASRSETAGANVLTF
-	12	TRBV7-9	TRBJ2-7	-	TGTGCCAGCAGCCCCGGGTGGTGGGAGCAGTACTTC	CASSPGWWEQYF
-	15	TRBV7-7	TRBJ2-1	TRBD1	TGTGCCAGCAGCATACAGGGGGGACGCTACAATGAGCAGTTCTTC	CASSIQGGRYNEQFF
many	17	TRBV3-1	TRBJ2-7	-	TGTGCCAGCAGCCCTCAAGGAGGGGGGGTGTCCTCCTACGAGCAGTACTTC	CASSPQGGGVSSYEQYF
-	19	TRBV3-1	TRBJ2-4	TRBD1	TGTGCCAGCAGCCAAACAACAGGGGGCCCGACGCATGACAAAAACATTCAGTACTTC	CASSQTTGGPTHDKNIQYF
many	13	TRBV6-5	TRBJ2-7	-	TGTGCCAGCAGTTACTTCCCCGGCTTCGAGCAGTACTTC	CASSYFPGFEQYF
many	12	TRBV3-1	TRBJ1-5	-	TGTGCCAGCAGCCAAGCCGGGCAGCCCCAGCATTTT	CASSQAGQPQHF
-	17	TRBV7-6	TRBJ2-7	TRBD1	TGTGCCAGCAGCTTAGGGGTCGGGACAGGGAATTCCTACGAGCAGTACTTC	CASSLGVGTGNSYEQYF
many	14	TRBV12-3/TRBV12-4	TRBJ1-5	TRBD1	TGTGCCAGCAGTTCCTCAGGGGGCTATCAGCCCCAGCATTTT	CASSSSGGYQPQHF
many	16	TRBV7-2	TRBJ2-2	-	TGTGCCAGCAGCTTAGCGGGGGGCGCTAAGGTCGGGGAGCTGTTTTTT	CASSLAGGAKVGELFF
many	13	TRBV25-1	TRBJ1-1	TRBD1	TGTGCCAGCAGTGATAGGACAGGGCCCCGTGTCTTCTTT	CASSDRTGPRVFF
many	14	TRBV27	TRBJ1-2	-	TGTGCCAGCAGTTTATCGAGAGGAGCAAGTGGCTACACCTTC	CASSLSRGASGYTF
many	15	TRBV6-5	TRBJ1-2	-	TGTGCCAGCAGTTACTCCGCAGGGACCTCCTATGGCTACACCTTC	CASSYSAGTSYGYTF
-	15	TRBV5-1	TRBJ2-1	-	TGCGCCAGCAGCTTGGTAGGGGGAGGATTGAATGAGCAGTTCTTC	CASSLVGGGLNEQFF
many	12	TRBV7-9	TRBJ2-7	-	TGTGCCAGCAGCTTCAGGACCTACGAGCAGTACTTC	CASSFRTYEQYF
many	13	TRBV12-3/TRBV12-4	TRBJ2-7	-	TGTGCCAGCAGTTTATCAGGGGACTACGAGCAGTACTTC	CASSLSGDYEQYF
many	13	TRBV29-1	TRBJ2-5	-	TGCAGCGTTGCAGGGGCCGACTTTGAGACCCAGTACTTC	CSVAGADFETQYF
many	15	TRBV7-2	TRBJ1-5	-	TGTGCCAGCAGCTTAAACAGTGGTCTCGATCAGCCCCAGCATTTT	CASSLNSGLDQPQHF
many	14	TRBV12-3/TRBV12-4	TRBJ1-5	-	TGTGCCAGCAGCCTAGGACATAATAATCAGCCCCAGCATTTT	CASSLGHNNQPQHF
many	13	TRBV20-1	TRBJ1-2	-	TGCAGTGCTAGTGCGATGGGGGGTCGTGGCTACACCTTC	CSASAMGGRGYTF
-	14	TRBV9	TRBJ2-2	-	TGTGCCAGCAGCGAGGGACACTTGACCGGGGAGCTGTTTTTT	CASSEGHLTGELFF